This T cell receptor beta chain was obtained from a study of cytomegalovirus exposure and HLA in healthy donors. About the study: The 90 to 150 validation repertoires, a later analysis reported, used the same platform as the approximately 670 first-cohort repertoires.

Regarding the study as a whole: Published work reported that the classifier diagnosed cytomegalovirus status with high specificity and sensitivity. The study listed 150 to 200 cytomegalovirus-associated TCR beta chains.

This CDR3 has 13 residues. CDR1 SGHAT and CDR2 FQNNGV come from the germline V gene. With 5 bases removed from V and 1 base from J, the gap between germline ends came to 6 bases. Assay used: immunoSEQ multiplex PCR; TCRdb lists only in-frame clones, some missing. Seen here are approximately 220,000 clones, around 87% observed once, and the top ten hold 2.5% to 3%. As regards this clone: Antigen specificity is unknown.

The donors were part of the validation cohort, which consisted of under 150 subjects and was separate from the first cohort of about 720 subjects. The sample was PBMCs. The chain links TRBV11-2 to TRBJ1-5; D not resolved. This clonotype was sampled from a man in his late teens or twenties in good health and CMV-seronegative. In DNA form, the CDR3 reads TGTGCCAGCAGCCCGGGAAGCAATCAGCCCCAGCATTTT. Translation: CASSPGSNQPQHF. Using reference TRBV11-2 and TRBJ1-5 for the parts outside the CDR3, the full variable domain is EAGVAQSPRYKIIEKRQSVAFWCNPISGHATLYWYQQILGQGPKLLIQFQNNGVVDDSQLPKDRFSAERLKGVDSTLKIQPAKLEDSAVYLCASSPGSNQPQHFGDGTRLSIL.